This T cell receptor (beta chain) was recorded in a study of T cells expressing NK-cell markers (dated by TCRdb to the early 2020s). For context, the study as a whole: TCR beta-chain repertoires were profiled in sorted CD3+CD56+NKG2C+, CD3+CD56+NKG2C- and CD3+CD56-NKG2C+ T-cell subsets from fewer than 10 donors. The libraries were sequenced on Illumina HiSeq 2000/2500, MiSeq or NextSeq, producing 2 x 150 bp reads. Of the eight sequenced donors, seven were found to be HCMV-seropositive and one was found to be HCMV-seronegative. Randomly selected healthy volunteers, three men and five women, were used as the eight sequenced donors. Results the study describes overall, beyond this receptor: Those dominant clonotypes were again the most abundant among CD3+CD56-NKG2C+ cells in a few donors, at 28.3-60.1%. Whether the expanded NKG2C-expressing T cell clones were specific for HCMV antigens was left unclear. In six donors, the dominant CD3+CD56+NKG2C+ clonotypes ranked among the top 10 CD8+ clonotypes, making up about 1.0-8% of CD8+ T cells.

The instrument given in TCRdb is Illumina HiSeq 2000. 5'RACE template switching, by which a universal primer site and unique molecular identifiers were added, was used to make TCR beta cDNA libraries. Priming for cDNA synthesis came from the TCR beta constant segment, and two successive PCR amplification steps followed. The original pipeline was this. MIGEC was used to demultiplex reads and group the reads by UMI, and MiTCR was used to assemble and quantify clonotypes. Only TCR cDNA sequences supported by at least two reads were kept to exclude erroneous sequences. The tcR package was used for downstream repertoire analysis, with clonotypes matched between fractions based on CDR3 nucleotide sequence plus V segment. VDJmatch was used to annotate antigen specificity against VDJdb, with one amino acid substitution allowed in CDR3. Each entry corresponds to one CDR3 protein sequence from reads that TCRdb reprocessed, and DNA is not given. For this entry, the V and J calls and clone size follow TCRdb and not the study's own pipeline. The sample table records around 380,000 distinct CDR3 sequences. The ten largest clonotypes hold roughly 10% of the sample.

HCMV-specific IgG was detected in serum with a commercial ELISA kit to determine HCMV serostatus. Peripheral blood mononuclear cells were isolated from blood by Ficoll density gradient centrifugation. Of note for this clonotype: The antigen this receptor binds is unknown.

Including the terminal cysteine and phenylalanine, the CDR3 comprises 17 residues. The record lacks a DNA sequence. According to the germline V gene, CDR1 reads SGHRS and CDR2 reads YFSETQ. This TCR came from a woman between 45 and 60 years old in good health. Donor details come from another sample of the same person, matched by shared clones. This chain is built from TRBV5-1 and TRBJ2-7; TCRdb's assignment of TRBD2 cannot be checked, as there is no DNA. Sequences were obtained from blood T cells: a sorted CD56 or NKG2C T cell subset, CD4+ or CD8+ T cells, or bulk PBMC T cells (not recorded which). The CDR3 protein: CASSPGTSGTLSYEQYF. Supplemented by the reference TRBV5-1 and TRBJ2-7 proteins around the CDR3, the complete variable domain is KAGVTQTPRYLIKTRGQQVTLSCSPISGHRSVSWYQQTPGQGLQFLFEYFSETQRNKGNFPGRFSGRQFSNSRSEMNVSTLELGDSALYLCASSPGTSGTLSYEQYFGPGTRLTVT.